This T cell receptor beta chain was recorded in a study of blood T cells in healthy people across ages. A sample-barcoded 5' primer and a J-beta primer mix were used in a second PCR of about 7 to 12 cycles. One entry per CDR3 protein results from TCRdb running MiXCR on the 5' RACE reads. Here the sample spans more than 1.4 million distinct CDR3 sequences, 40% to 50% being singletons. This CDR3 region has 13 residues. The V and J ends lost 4 bases and 4 bases respectively, with 9 bases between them. Germline V gene data show CDR1 as SEHNR and CDR2 as FQNEAQ (reference sequence). Donation came from healthy Caucasian individuals in Russia who were aged roughly 6 to 95.

The chain recombines TRBV7-9 with TRBJ2-3, with D unresolved. The sequence was collected from a woman younger than 30 in good health. Sequencing was performed on blood. CDR3 region: CASSSRNADTQYF. CDR3 coding DNA: TGTGCCAGCAGCTCCAGGAACGCAGATACGCAGTATTTT.